This T cell receptor (beta chain) was documented in a study of blood T cell repertoires in COVID-19. The repertoire was sequenced with immunoSEQ multiplex PCR; TCRdb's copy has only in-frame clones and lacks some. The sample includes 210,000 or so clones, about 91% of them seen just once. This CDR3 contains 17 residues. Germline V gene lookup returns CDR1 LGHDT and CDR2 YNNKEL (reference sequence). V dropped 8 bases and J dropped 2; count of bases not matched to a gene: 10. The genes are TRBV3-1 (or the pseudogene TRBV3-2) and TRBJ2-3, with TRBD2 matching over 13 bases. This clonotype was obtained from a man aged 30 to 39 with acute or convalescent COVID-19. The sample taken for sequencing was peripheral blood. The DNA for the CDR3 is TGTGCCAGCCTTCTAGGACTAGCGGGAGCTTTCACAGATACGCAGTATTTT. It specifies CASLLGLAGAFTDTQYF.